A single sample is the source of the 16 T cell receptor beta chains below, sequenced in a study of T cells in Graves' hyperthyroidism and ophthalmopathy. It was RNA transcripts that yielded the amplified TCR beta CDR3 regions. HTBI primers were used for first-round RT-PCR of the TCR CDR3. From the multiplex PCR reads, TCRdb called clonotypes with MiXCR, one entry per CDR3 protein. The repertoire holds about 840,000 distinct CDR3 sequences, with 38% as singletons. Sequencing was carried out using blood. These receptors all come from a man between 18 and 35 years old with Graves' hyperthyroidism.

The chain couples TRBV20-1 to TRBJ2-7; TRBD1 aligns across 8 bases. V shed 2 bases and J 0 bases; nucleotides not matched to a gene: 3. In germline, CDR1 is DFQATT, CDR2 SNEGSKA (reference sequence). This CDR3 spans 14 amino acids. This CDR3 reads CSARTTGASYEQYF. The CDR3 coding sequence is TGCAGTGCTAGAACGACAGGGGCCTCCTACGAGCAGTACTTC.

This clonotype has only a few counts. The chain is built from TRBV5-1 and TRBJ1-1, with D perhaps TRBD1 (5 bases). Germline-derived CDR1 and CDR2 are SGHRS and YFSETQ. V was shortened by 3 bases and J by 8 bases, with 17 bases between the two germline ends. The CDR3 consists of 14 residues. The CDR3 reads CASSSGGVKIEAFF. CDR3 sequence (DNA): TGCGCCAGCAGCTCCGGGGGGGTGAAGATAGAAGCTTTCTTT. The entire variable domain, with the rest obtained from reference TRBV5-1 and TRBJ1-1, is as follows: KAGVTQTPRYLIKTRGQQVTLSCSPISGHRSVSWYQQTPGQGLQFLFEYFSETQRNKGNFPGRFSGRQFSNSRSEMNVSTLELGDSALYLCASSSGGVKIEAFFGQGTRLTVV.

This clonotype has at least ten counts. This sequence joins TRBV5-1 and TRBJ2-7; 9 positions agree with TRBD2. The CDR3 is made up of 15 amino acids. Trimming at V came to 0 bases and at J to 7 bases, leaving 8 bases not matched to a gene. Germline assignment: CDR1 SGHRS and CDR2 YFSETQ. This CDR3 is CASSLVGGRAGEQYF. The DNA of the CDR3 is TGCGCCAGCAGCTTGGTTGGCGGGAGGGCGGGGGAGCAGTACTTC.

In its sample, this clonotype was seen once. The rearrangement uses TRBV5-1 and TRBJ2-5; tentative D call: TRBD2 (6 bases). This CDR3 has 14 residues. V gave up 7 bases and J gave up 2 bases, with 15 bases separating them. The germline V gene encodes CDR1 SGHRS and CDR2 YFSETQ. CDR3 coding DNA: TGCGCCAGCGGGACCCGGGACTTGCAAGAGACCCAGTACTTC. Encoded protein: CASGTRDLQETQYF.

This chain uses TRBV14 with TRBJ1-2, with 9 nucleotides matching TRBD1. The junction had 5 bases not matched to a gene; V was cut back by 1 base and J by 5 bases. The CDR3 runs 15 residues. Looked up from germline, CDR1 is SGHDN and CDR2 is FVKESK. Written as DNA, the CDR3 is TGTGCCAGCAGCCAAGGAGGGACAGGGACTTATGGCTACACCTTC. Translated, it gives CASSQGGTGTYGYTF.

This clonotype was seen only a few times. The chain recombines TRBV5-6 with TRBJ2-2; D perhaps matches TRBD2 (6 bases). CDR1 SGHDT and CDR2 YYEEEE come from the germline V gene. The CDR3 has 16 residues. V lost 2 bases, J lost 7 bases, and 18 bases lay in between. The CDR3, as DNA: TGTGCCAGCAGCTTAGCCGGACTACAAGGGAACGGGGAGCTGTTTTTT. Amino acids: CASSLAGLQGNGELFF.

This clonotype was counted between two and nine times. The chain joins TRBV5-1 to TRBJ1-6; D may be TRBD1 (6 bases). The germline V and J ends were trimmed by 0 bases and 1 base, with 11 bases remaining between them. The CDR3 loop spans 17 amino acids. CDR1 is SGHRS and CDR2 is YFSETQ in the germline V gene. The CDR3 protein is CASSLDRESSYNSPLHF. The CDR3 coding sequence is TGCGCCAGCAGCTTGGACAGGGAGAGTTCCTATAATTCACCCCTCCACTTT.

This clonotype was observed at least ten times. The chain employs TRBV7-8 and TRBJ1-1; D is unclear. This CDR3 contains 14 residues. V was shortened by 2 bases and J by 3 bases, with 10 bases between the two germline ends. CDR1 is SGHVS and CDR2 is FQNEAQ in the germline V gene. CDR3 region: CASSLSRMDTEAFF. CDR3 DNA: TGTGCCAGCAGCTTAAGCAGAATGGACACTGAAGCTTTCTTT. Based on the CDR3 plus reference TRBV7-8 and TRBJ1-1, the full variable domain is GAGVSQSPRYKVAKRGQDVALRCDPISGHVSLFWYQQALGQGPEFLTYFQNEAQLDKSGLPSDRFFAERPEGSVSTLKIQRTQQEDSAVYLCASSLSRMDTEAFFGQGTRLTVV.

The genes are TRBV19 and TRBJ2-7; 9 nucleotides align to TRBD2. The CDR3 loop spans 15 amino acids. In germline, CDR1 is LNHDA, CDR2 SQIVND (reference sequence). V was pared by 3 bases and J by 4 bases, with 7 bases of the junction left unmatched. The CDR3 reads CASSISAGGVYEQYF. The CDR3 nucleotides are TGTGCCAGTAGTATCTCAGCGGGAGGAGTATACGAGCAGTACTTC.

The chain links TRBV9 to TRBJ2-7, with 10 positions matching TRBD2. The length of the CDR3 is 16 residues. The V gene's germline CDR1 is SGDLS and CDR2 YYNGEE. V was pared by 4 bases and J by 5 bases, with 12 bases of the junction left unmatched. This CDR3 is CASSQGTSVPGHEQYF. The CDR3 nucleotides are TGTGCCAGCAGCCAAGGGACTAGCGTCCCGGGCCACGAGCAGTACTTC.

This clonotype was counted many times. CDR3 sequence: CASRLDRYGYTF. In DNA form, the CDR3 reads TGTGCCAGCAGACTCGACAGATATGGCTACACCTTC. The J gene is TRBJ1-2, the V gene TRBV2; perhaps TRBD1 as D (5 bases). Germline CDR1 SNHLY, CDR2 FYNNEI. V was shortened by 6 bases and J by 5 bases, with 10 bases between the two germline ends. CDR3 length equals 12 residues.

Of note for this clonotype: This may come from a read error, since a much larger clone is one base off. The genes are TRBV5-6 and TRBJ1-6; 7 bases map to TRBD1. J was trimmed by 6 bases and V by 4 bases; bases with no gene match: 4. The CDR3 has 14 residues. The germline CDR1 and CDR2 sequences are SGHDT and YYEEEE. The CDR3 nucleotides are TGTGCCAGCAGCCCGGGACAGTTTAATTCACCCCTCCACTTT. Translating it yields CASSPGQFNSPLHF.

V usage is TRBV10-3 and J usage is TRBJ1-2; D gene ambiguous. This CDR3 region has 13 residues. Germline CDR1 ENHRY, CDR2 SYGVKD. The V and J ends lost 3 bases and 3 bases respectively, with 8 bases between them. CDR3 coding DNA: TGTGCCATCAGTGATCCGAAATACTATGGCTACACCTTC. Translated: CAISDPKYYGYTF.

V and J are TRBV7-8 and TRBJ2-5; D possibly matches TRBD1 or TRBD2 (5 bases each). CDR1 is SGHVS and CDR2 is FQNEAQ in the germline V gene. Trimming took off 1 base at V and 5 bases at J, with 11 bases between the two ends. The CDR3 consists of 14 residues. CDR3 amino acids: CASSLVGVRETQYF. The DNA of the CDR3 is TGTGCCAGCAGCTTAGTGGGGGTCCGGGAGACCCAGTACTTC.

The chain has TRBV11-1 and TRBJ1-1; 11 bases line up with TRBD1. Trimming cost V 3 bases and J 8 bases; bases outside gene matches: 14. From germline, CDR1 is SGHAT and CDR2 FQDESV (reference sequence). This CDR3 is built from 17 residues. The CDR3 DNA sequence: TGTGCCAGCAGCTTTACCCGCGCCCAGGACAGGGGGCCAGAAGCTTTCTTT. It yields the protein CASSFTRAQDRGPEAFF.

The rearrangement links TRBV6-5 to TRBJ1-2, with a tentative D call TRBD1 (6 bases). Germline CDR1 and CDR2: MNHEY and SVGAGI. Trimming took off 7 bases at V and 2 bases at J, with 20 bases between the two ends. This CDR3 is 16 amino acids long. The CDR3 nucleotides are TGTGCCAGCACCTTAACTAGGGAGGGGGGAAACTATGGCTACACCTTC. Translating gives CASTLTREGGNYGYTF.